This entry describes one TCR beta chain. This specimen comes from a study of blood T cell repertoires in COVID-19. V lost 1 base, J lost 5 bases, and 9 bases lay in between. Germline V gives CDR1 LNHDA, CDR2 SQIVND (reference sequence). This CDR3 region has 14 residues. In the study's own analysis: Counts of nucleated cells, estimated from reference gene primer amplification, were obtained. Assay used: immunoSEQ multiplex PCR; TCRdb lists only in-frame clones, some missing. D and trimming were read from the DNA, whereas the V and J calls and clone size are those reported in that table. The data contain 95,000 to 150,000 clones, approximately 83% of them singletons.

The receptor comes from a woman in her 70s with acute or convalescent COVID-19. This chain joins TRBV19 and TRBJ1-5; D remains ambiguous. The sequenced sample was peripheral blood. In nucleotides, the CDR3 is TGTGCCAGTAGTATAGGAGGGTTCGATCAGCCCCAGCATTTT. It encodes CASSIGGFDQPQHF.